A selection of T cell receptor beta chains follows, all from one sample in a study of OX40 agonist ivuxolimab in advanced cancers. Some clones are missing from TCRdb's copy, which holds only in-frame ones; the method was immunoSEQ multiplex PCR. The sample yields under 25,000 clones, around 80% seen once. The sample here was CD4+ or CD8+ T cells sorted from blood, taken in a trial of the OX40 agonist ivuxolimab. These receptors originate from an adult with an advanced solid tumor such as melanoma, head and neck, liver or kidney cancer. CDR3s include the opening cysteine and the closing phenylalanine or tryptophan. The D gene is left open where the match is weak. Rows give clone size only sometimes, using once, few, many, or a class for an expanded clone.

CDR3: CASSPRDWDNEQFF
DNA: TGTGCCAGCAGCCCCCGGGACTGGGACAATGAGCAGTTCTTC
V: TRBV7-3
J: TRBJ2-1
D: -
size: -

CDR3: CAIRADSGNQPQHF
DNA: TGTGCCATCAGGGCAGACAGTGGCAATCAGCCCCAGCATTTT
V: TRBV10-3
J: TRBJ1-5
D: -
size: -

CDR3: CASSSWGPTEPQHF
DNA: TGTGCCAGCAGCTCCTGGGGCCCTACGGAGCCCCAGCATTTT
V: TRBV7-9
J: TRBJ1-5
D: -
size: -

CDR3: CASSQVTLTEAFF
DNA: TGCGCCAGCAGCCAAGTGACGCTCACTGAAGCTTTCTTT
V: TRBV4-3
J: TRBJ1-1
D: -
size: few

CDR3: CASSDLPYEQYF
DNA: TGTGCCAGCAGTGATTTACCCTACGAGCAGTACTTC
V: TRBV25-1
J: TRBJ2-7
D: -
size: -

CDR3: CASSLLRGYTDTQYF
DNA: TGTGCCAGCAGCTTATTGCGGGGGTACACAGATACGCAGTATTTT
V: TRBV7-2
J: TRBJ2-3
D: TRBD2
size: -

CDR3: CASSQDDRGGNTIYF
DNA: TGCGCCAGCAGCCAGGACGACAGGGGTGGAAACACCATATATTTT
V: TRBV4-1
J: TRBJ1-3
D: TRBD1
size: once

CDR3: CASSPRGPYYGYTF
DNA: TGTGCCAGCAGTCCGCGAGGGCCTTACTATGGCTACACCTTC
V: TRBV6-5
J: TRBJ1-2
D: -
size: -

CDR3: CARSQDRWDNPQETQYF
DNA: TGCGCCCGCAGCCAAGATCGGTGGGACAATCCCCAAGAGACCCAGTACTTC
V: TRBV4-3
J: TRBJ2-5
D: -
size: once

CDR3: CASSPGQGSSYEQYF
DNA: TGTGCCAGCAGCCCAGGACAGGGATCATCCTACGAGCAGTACTTC
V: TRBV5-4
J: TRBJ2-7
D: TRBD1
size: -

CDR3: CASTLGYGRNTEAFF
DNA: TGTGCCAGCACCCTCGGGTACGGGAGGAACACTGAAGCTTTCTTT
V: TRBV27
J: TRBJ1-1
D: -
size: -

CDR3: CASSQDPGGYGYTF
DNA: TGTGCCAGCAGCCAAGACCCAGGGGGGTATGGCTACACCTTC
V: TRBV4-2
J: TRBJ1-2
D: TRBD1
size: -

CDR3: CASSIVPGMYTEAFF
DNA: TGTGCCAGTAGTATAGTACCGGGGATGTACACTGAAGCTTTCTTT
V: TRBV19
J: TRBJ1-1
D: -
size: -

CDR3: CASSRIPGLAGGRSYEQYF
DNA: TGTGCCAGCAGCAGGATTCCGGGACTAGCGGGAGGGCGATCCTACGAGCAGTACTTC
V: TRBV9
J: TRBJ2-7
D: TRBD2
size: -

CDR3: CASSFSQGYNEQFF
DNA: TGTGCCAGCAGCTTTAGTCAGGGGTACAATGAGCAGTTCTTC
V: TRBV7-2
J: TRBJ2-1
D: -
size: once

CDR3: CASSERDRGHENIQYF
DNA: TGTGCCAGCAGTGAGCGGGACAGGGGGCACGAAAACATTCAGTACTTC
V: TRBV6-1
J: TRBJ2-4
D: TRBD1
size: -

CDR3: CASSLGQESSGANVLTF
DNA: TGTGCCAGCAGTTTAGGACAGGAGAGCTCTGGGGCCAACGTCCTGACTTTC
V: TRBV27
J: TRBJ2-6
D: TRBD1
size: -

CDR3: CASSLTVNTGELFF
DNA: TGTGCCAGCAGCCTAACAGTGAACACCGGGGAGCTGTTTTTT
V: TRBV11-3
J: TRBJ2-2
D: -
size: -

CDR3: CASSPLDRPYEQYF
DNA: TGTGCCAGCAGTCCGTTGGACAGACCCTACGAGCAGTACTTC
V: TRBV28
J: TRBJ2-7
D: -
size: -

CDR3: CAISVGGGELFF
DNA: TGTGCCATCAGTGTTGGGGGCGGGGAGCTGTTTTTT
V: TRBV10-3
J: TRBJ2-2
D: -
size: many

CDR3: CASDSGSRGYNEQFF
DNA: TGTGCCAGCGATAGCGGGAGTAGGGGCTACAATGAGCAGTTCTTC
V: TRBV9
J: TRBJ2-1
D: TRBD2
size: once

CDR3: CASYGDTQYF
DNA: TGTGCCAGTTACGGGGATACGCAGTATTTT
V: TRBV19
J: TRBJ2-3
D: -
size: -

CDR3: CASSSDRDRVTYEQYF
DNA: TGTGCCAGCAGCTCTGACCGGGACAGGGTGACCTACGAGCAGTACTTC
V: TRBV5-5
J: TRBJ2-7
D: TRBD1
size: medium-sized

CDR3: CASSLSSPLAKNIQYF
DNA: TGTGCCAGCAGTTTATCTAGTCCCCTAGCCAAAAACATTCAGTACTTC
V: TRBV27
J: TRBJ2-4
D: -
size: -

CDR3: CASSPLIGQGRASEAFF
DNA: TGTGCCAGCAGCCCTTTAATAGGACAGGGGAGAGCGTCTGAAGCTTTCTTT
V: TRBV7-9
J: TRBJ1-1
D: TRBD1
size: -

CDR3: CATSLTASNQPQHF
DNA: TGTGCCACCAGCTTAACAGCGAGCAATCAGCCCCAGCATTTT
V: TRBV15
J: TRBJ1-5
D: -
size: -

CDR3: CASSQLSGPSSYEQYF
DNA: TGCGCCAGCAGCCAACTTAGCGGGCCAAGCTCCTACGAGCAGTACTTC
V: TRBV4-3
J: TRBJ2-7
D: TRBD2
size: -

CDR3: CASSLSPGAREDTDTQYF
DNA: TGTGCCAGCAGTTTATCCCCCGGTGCCAGGGAAGACACAGATACGCAGTATTTT
V: TRBV28
J: TRBJ2-3
D: -
size: -

CDR3: CASSFTDTQYF
DNA: TGTGCCAGCAGCTTTACAGATACGCAGTATTTT
V: TRBV11-2
J: TRBJ2-3
D: -
size: -

CDR3: CASSFLGELFF
DNA: TGTGCCAGCAGCTTCCTCGGGGAGCTGTTTTTT
V: TRBV11-2
J: TRBJ2-2
D: -
size: -

CDR3: CASMTAAPGRANVLTF
DNA: TGTGCCAGCATGACGGCGGCCCCCGGGCGGGCCAACGTCCTGACTTTC
V: TRBV7-8
J: TRBJ2-6
D: -
size: -

CDR3: CASSFWEGSYEQYF
DNA: TGTGCCAGCAGTTTTTGGGAGGGGTCCTACGAGCAGTACTTC
V: TRBV28
J: TRBJ2-7
D: TRBD2
size: -

CDR3: CASTQQLTGELFF
DNA: TGTGCCAGCACCCAACAGTTAACCGGGGAGCTGTTTTTT
V: TRBV27
J: TRBJ2-2
D: -
size: -

CDR3: CASTLAGAYNEQFF
DNA: TGTGCCAGCACCCTAGCGGGAGCTTACAATGAGCAGTTCTTC
V: TRBV27
J: TRBJ2-1
D: TRBD2
size: -

CDR3: CASTPGQGAFYEQYF
DNA: TGTGCCAGCACCCCTGGACAGGGGGCGTTTTACGAGCAGTACTTC
V: TRBV6-6
J: TRBJ2-7
D: TRBD1
size: -

CDR3: CASSLVGALANYGYTF
DNA: TGTGCCAGCAGCTTAGTAGGAGCGCTAGCTAACTATGGCTACACCTTC
V: TRBV7-9
J: TRBJ1-2
D: -
size: -

CDR3: CANEGAGGVEQYF
DNA: TGTGCCAACGAAGGGGCAGGGGGAGTCGAGCAGTACTTC
V: TRBV2
J: TRBJ2-7
D: TRBD1
size: few

CDR3: CASSPKGGQTYEQYF
DNA: TGTGCCAGCAGCCCCAAGGGGGGGCAGACCTACGAGCAGTACTTC
V: TRBV9
J: TRBJ2-7
D: -
size: -